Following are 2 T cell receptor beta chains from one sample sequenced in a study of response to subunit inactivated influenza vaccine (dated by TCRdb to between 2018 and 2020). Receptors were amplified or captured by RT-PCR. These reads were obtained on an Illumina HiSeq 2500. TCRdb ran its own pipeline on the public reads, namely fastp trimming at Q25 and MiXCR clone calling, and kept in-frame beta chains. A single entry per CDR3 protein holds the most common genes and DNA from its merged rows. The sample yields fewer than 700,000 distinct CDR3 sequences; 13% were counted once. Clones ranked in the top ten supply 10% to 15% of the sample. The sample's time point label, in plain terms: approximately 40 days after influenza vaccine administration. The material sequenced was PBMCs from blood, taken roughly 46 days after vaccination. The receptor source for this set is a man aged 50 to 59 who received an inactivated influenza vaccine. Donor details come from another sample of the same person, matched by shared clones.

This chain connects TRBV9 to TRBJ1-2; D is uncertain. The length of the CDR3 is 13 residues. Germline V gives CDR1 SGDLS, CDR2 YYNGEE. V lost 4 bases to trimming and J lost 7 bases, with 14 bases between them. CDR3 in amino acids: CASSPVPDGGYTF. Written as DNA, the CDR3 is TGTGCCAGCAGCCCCGTCCCGGACGGTGGCTACACCTTC.

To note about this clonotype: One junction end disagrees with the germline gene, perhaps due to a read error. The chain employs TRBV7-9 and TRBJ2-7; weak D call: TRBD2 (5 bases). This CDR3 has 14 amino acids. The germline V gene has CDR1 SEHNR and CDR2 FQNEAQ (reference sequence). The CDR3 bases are TGTGTCAGCAGCGGAGCCCGGAGTCCCTACGAGCAGTACTTC. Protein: CVSSGARSPYEQYF. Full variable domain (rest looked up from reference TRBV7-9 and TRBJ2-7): DTGVSQNPRHKITKRGQNVTFRCDPISEHNRLYWYRQTLGQGPEFLTYFQNEAQLEKSRLLSDRFSAERPKGSFSTLEIQRTEQGDSAMYLCVSSGARSPYEQYFGPGTRLTVT.